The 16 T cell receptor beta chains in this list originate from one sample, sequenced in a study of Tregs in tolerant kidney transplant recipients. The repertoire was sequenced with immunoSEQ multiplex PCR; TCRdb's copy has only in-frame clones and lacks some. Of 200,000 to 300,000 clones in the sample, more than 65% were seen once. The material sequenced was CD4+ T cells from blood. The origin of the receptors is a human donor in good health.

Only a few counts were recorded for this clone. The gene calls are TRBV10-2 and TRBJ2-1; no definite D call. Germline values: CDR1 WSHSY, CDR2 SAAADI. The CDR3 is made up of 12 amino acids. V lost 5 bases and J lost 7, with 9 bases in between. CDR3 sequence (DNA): TGCGCCAGCAGTATATTGGGGAATGAGCAGTTCTTC. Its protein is CASSILGNEQFF.

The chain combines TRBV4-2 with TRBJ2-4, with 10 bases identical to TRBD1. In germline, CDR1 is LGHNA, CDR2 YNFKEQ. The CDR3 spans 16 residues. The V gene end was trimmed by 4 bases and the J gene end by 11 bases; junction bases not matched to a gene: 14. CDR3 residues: CASSPRLGQGDFVQYF. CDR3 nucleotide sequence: TGTGCCAGCAGCCCAAGGTTAGGACAGGGGGATTTTGTTCAGTACTTC.

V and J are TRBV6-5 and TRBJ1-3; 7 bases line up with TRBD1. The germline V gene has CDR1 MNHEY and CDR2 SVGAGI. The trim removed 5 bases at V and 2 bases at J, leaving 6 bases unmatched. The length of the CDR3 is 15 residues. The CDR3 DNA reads TGTGCCAGCAGTACGGACAGGTGGGCTGGAAACACCATATATTTT. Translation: CASSTDRWAGNTIYF.

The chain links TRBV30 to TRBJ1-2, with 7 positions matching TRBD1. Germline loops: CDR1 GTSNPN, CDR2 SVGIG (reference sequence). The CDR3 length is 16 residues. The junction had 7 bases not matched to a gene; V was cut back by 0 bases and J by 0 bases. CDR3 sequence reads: CAWSVRYRGSNYGYTF. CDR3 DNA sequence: TGTGCCTGGAGTGTACGGTACAGGGGATCTAACTATGGCTACACCTTC. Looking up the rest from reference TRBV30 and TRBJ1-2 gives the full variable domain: SQTIHQWPATLVQPVGSPLSLECTVEGTSNPNLYWYRQAAGRGLQLLFYSVGIGQISSEVPQNLSASRPQDRQFILSSKKLLLSDSGFYLCAWSVRYRGSNYGYTFGSGTRLTVV.

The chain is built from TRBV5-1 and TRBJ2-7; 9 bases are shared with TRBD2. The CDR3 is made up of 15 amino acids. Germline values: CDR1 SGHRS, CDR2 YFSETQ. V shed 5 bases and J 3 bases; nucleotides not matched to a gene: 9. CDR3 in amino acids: CASRSSGRPLYEQYF. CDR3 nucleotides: TGCGCCAGCAGGTCGAGCGGGAGGCCACTCTACGAGCAGTACTTC. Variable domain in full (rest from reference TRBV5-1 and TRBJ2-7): KAGVTQTPRYLIKTRGQQVTLSCSPISGHRSVSWYQQTPGQGLQFLFEYFSETQRNKGNFPGRFSGRQFSNSRSEMNVSTLELGDSALYLCASRSSGRPLYEQYFGPGTRLTVT.

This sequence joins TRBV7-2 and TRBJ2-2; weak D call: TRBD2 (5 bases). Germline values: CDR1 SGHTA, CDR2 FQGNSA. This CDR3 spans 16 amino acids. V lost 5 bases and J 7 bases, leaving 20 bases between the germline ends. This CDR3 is CASSPRSRGRNGELFF. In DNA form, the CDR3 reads TGTGCCAGCAGCCCGAGGTCCCGGGGTAGAAACGGGGAGCTGTTTTTT.

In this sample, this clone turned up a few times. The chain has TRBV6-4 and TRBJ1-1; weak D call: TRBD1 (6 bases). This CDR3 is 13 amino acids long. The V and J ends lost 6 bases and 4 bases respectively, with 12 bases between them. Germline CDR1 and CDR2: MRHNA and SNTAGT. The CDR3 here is CASSVQGGTEAFF. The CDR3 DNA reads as TGTGCCAGCAGCGTACAGGGCGGCACTGAAGCTTTCTTT.

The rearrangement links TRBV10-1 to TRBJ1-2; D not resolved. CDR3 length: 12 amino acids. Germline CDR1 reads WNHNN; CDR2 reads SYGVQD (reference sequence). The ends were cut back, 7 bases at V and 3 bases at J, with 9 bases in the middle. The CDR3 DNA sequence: TGCGCCAGCATGGTGGGTTACTATGGCTACACCTTC. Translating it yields CASMVGYYGYTF.

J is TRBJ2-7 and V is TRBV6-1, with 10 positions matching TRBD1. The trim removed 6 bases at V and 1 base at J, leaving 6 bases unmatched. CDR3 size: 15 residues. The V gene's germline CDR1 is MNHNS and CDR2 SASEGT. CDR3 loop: CASRRGTGESYEQYF. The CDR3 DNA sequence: TGTGCCAGCAGACGCGGGACAGGGGAATCCTACGAGCAGTACTTC.

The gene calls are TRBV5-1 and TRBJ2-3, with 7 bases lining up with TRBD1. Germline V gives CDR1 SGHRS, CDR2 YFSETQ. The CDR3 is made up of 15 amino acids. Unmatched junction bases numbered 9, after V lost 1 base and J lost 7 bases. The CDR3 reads CASSLTGVYENTQYF. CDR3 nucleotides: TGCGCCAGCAGCTTGACAGGGGTGTACGAGAATACGCAGTATTTT.

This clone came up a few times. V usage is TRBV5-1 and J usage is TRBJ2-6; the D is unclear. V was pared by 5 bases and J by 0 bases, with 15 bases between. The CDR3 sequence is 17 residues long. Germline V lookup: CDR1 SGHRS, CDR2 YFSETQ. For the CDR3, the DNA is TGCGCCAGCAGACCCGCCGCTGCCTACTCTGGGGCCAACGTCCTGACTTTC. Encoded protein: CASRPAAAYSGANVLTF.

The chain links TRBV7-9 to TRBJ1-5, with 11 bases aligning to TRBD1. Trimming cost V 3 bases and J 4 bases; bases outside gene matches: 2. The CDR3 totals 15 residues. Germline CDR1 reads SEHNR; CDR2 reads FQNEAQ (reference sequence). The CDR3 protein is CASSLGQGENQPQHF. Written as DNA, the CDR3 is TGTGCCAGCAGCTTGGGACAGGGGGAAAATCAGCCCCAGCATTTT.

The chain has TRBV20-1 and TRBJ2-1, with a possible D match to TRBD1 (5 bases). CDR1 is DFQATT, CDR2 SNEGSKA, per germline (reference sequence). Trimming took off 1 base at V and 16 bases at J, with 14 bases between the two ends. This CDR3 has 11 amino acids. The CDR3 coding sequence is TGCAGTGCTAGAGGACGGACAAACCATTTCTTC. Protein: CSARGRTNHFF.

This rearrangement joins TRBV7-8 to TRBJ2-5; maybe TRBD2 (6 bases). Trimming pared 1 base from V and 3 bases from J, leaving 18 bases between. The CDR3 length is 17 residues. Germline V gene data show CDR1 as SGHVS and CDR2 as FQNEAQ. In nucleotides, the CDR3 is TGTGCCAGCAGCTTAGAGGGTAGAAGAGGGGAGGAAGAGACCCAGTACTTC. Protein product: CASSLEGRRGEEETQYF. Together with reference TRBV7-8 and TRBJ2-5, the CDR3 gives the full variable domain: GAGVSQSPRYKVAKRGQDVALRCDPISGHVSLFWYQQALGQGPEFLTYFQNEAQLDKSGLPSDRFFAERPEGSVSTLKIQRTQQEDSAVYLCASSLEGRRGEEETQYFGPGTRLLVL.

The CDR3 reads CASSEQRKDTQYF. DNA for the CDR3: TGTGCCAGCAGTGAACAGAGGAAAGATACGCAGTATTTT. This rearrangement joins TRBV6-1 to TRBJ2-3, with unresolved D. The CDR3 loop spans 13 amino acids. The V gene's germline CDR1 is MNHNS and CDR2 SASEGT. V gave up 2 bases and J gave up 5 bases, with 8 bases separating them.

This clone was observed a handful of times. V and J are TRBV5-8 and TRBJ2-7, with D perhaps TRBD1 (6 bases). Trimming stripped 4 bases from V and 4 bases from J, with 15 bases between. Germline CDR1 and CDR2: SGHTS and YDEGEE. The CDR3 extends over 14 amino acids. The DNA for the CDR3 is TGTGCCAGCAGCCTCCCTGGACAGCCGTACGAGCAGTACTTC. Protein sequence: CASSLPGQPYEQYF.